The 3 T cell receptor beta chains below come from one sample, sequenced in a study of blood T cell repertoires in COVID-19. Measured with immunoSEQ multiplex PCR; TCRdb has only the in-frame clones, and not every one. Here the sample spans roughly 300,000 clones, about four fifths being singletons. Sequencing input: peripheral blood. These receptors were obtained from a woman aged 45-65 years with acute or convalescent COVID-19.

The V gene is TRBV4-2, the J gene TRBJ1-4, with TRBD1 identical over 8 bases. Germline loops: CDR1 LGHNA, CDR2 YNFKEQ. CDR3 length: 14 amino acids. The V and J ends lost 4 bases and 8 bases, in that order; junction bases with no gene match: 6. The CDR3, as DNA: TGTGCCAGCAGCCTCCCGGACAGGGTGGAAAAACTGTTTTTT. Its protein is CASSLPDRVEKLFF.

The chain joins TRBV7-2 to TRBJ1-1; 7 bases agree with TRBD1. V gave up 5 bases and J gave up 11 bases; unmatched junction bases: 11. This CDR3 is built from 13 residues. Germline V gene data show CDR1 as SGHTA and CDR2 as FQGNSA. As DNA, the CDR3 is TGTGCCAGCAGCCCGGTGGTAGACAGGGCGGCTTTCTTT. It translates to CASSPVVDRAAFF.

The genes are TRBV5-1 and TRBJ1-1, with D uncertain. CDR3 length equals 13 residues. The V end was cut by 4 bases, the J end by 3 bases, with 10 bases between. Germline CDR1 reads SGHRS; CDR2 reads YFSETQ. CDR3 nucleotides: TGCGCCAGCAGCGATACAGTTTACACTGAAGCTTTCTTT. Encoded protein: CASSDTVYTEAFF.